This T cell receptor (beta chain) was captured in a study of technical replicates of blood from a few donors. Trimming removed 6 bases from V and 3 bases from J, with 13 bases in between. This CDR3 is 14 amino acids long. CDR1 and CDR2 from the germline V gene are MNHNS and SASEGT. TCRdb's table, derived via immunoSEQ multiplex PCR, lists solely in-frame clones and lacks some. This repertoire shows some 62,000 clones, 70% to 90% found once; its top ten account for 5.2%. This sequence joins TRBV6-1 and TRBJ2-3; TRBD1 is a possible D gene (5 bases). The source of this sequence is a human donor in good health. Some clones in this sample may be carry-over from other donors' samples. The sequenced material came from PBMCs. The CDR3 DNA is TGTGCCAGCAGCCTCCAGGGCCCTACAGATACGCAGTATTTT. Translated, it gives CASSLQGPTDTQYF.